This T cell receptor beta chain is from a study of blood T cells in healthy people across ages. General study findings and limits: Naive CD4+ cell counts and diversity both ran higher in long-lived than in aged donors. Naive T cell percentage strongly correlated with TCR beta diversity.

This clonotype occurred a few times. The antigen remains unidentified. With 5 bases clipped from V and 7 bases from J, the junction kept 14 bases outside the gene matches. The CDR3 has 16 amino acids. CDR1 is WSHSY and CDR2 is SAAADI in the germline V gene. For the second PCR, which ran for about 7 to 11 cycles, a sample-barcoded 5' primer and a J-beta primer mix were used. TCRdb itself ran the 5' RACE reads through MiXCR, one entry per CDR3 protein. The data show over 950,000 distinct CDR3 sequences, around two fifths seen once. This sequence was found in a man aged 18 to 30 in good health. Sequenced material: blood. The rearrangement joins TRBV10-2 to TRBJ2-7; TRBD1 aligns across 10 bases. CDR3 nucleotides: TGCGCCAGCAGTACGCGGGACAGGGGCGCGTCCGATGAGCAGTACTTC. Encoded protein: CASSTRDRGASDEQYF.